The clone carrying this T cell receptor beta chain was seen a few times. This sample was included in a study of OX40 agonist ivuxolimab in advanced cancers. The CDR3 length is 14 residues. The germline CDR1 and CDR2 sequences are SGHRS and YFSETQ. V shed 3 bases and J 2 bases; nucleotides not matched to a gene: 2. Sequencing was performed with immunoSEQ multiplex PCR; in TCRdb, only in-frame clones are kept and a portion is missing. The top ten hold 0.95% to 1.5% of the sample, which has 60,000 to 75,000 clones, roughly 80% seen once. This chain connects TRBV5-1 to TRBJ1-2, with 9 nucleotides matching TRBD1. Sequenced material: CD4+ or CD8+ T cells sorted from blood, taken in a trial of the OX40 agonist ivuxolimab. This TCR was sampled from an adult with an advanced solid tumor such as melanoma, head and neck, liver or kidney cancer. CDR3 sequence reads: CASSSTGGNYGYTF. The DNA for the CDR3 is TGCGCCAGCAGCTCGACAGGGGGGAACTATGGCTACACCTTC.